The entry below gives a single T cell receptor beta chain sequence along with its context. Its antigen is currently unknown. One end of the junction is discordant with germline, which a read error may explain. The entry originates in a study of vaccination and CD4 T cells after COVID-19. Study overall: A positive SARS-CoV-2 nasal swab PCR result was recorded for each convalescent patient; about nine were mild and one severe. For control cultures, the treatment was a CEFX pool, an HIV-1 Nef pool, or no peptide. Convalescent patients gave post-COVID blood a median approximately 100 days post-diagnosis, range 35 to 161.

The Oncomine TCR Beta short-read assay was applied to DNA of cultured CD4+ T cells. It was cultured CD4+ T cells from which genomic DNA was extracted. TCRdb passed the PCR reads through MiXCR, listing each CDR3 protein once. The table has around 8,200 distinct CDR3 sequences, roughly 72% seen once; the top ten hold around 40%. Described treatment: approximately nine-day PBMC culture with coronavirus spike peptide pools or control peptides (ViraFEST assay). The receptor was isolated from a human donor who had recovered from COVID-19. The sequenced sample consisted of CD4+ T cells from blood, cultured in vitro.

The CDR3 DNA sequence: TGTGCCAGCAGCTCGGACAGGACCGCACTCGGCTTTTTT. Translation gives CASSSDRTALGFF. The V and J genes are TRBV7-2 and TRBJ1-1; TRBD1 agrees at 7 bases. The CDR3 sequence is 13 residues long. Per the germline V gene, CDR1 is SGHTA and CDR2 is FQGNSA.